Presented here are 16 T cell receptor beta chains from one specimen sequenced in a study of patients and donors after allogeneic stem cell transplantation. TCRdb passed the RT-PCR reads through MiXCR, listing each CDR3 protein once. Altogether about 400,000 distinct CDR3 sequences are present, roughly 16% being singletons, with the ten largest covering 7.2%. The material sequenced was blood, either unsorted or a sorted T cell fraction (not recorded which). The receptors stem from a human donor who was either an allogeneic HSCT recipient or a stem cell or donor lymphocyte infusion donor (not recorded which). It is not recorded whose cells these are; they may come from a transplant donor.

This clonotype was observed a handful of times. The V call is TRBV2, the J call TRBJ1-6; a weak D match, TRBD1 (5 bases). Trimming removed 3 bases at V and 8 bases at J, with 11 bases between. Per germline, CDR1 SNHLY and CDR2 FYNNEI. The CDR3 runs 14 residues. The CDR3 bases are TGTGCCAGCAGTGAGGGGCAGGAATATTCACCCCTCCACTTT. Protein: CASSEGQEYSPLHF.

This clonotype has a count of ten or more. The chain carries TRBV30 and TRBJ1-6; D ambiguous. The CDR3 length is 13 residues. V was cut by 4 bases and J by 4 bases, with 8 bases left in between. Germline CDR1 reads GTSNPN; CDR2 reads SVGIG (reference sequence). Here the CDR3 reads CAWTPIYNSPLHF. The CDR3 DNA reads as TGTGCCTGGACCCCGATTTATAATTCACCCCTCCACTTT.

The rearrangement uses TRBV7-2 and TRBJ2-7; TRBD1 might be the D (5 bases). V was pared by 1 base and J by 6 bases, with 7 bases between. Germline CDR1 is SGHTA and CDR2 is FQGNSA. The CDR3 covers 12 residues. CDR3 coding DNA: TGTGCCAGCAGCTTAGACAGGTTCGAGCAGTACTTC. The encoded protein is CASSLDRFEQYF.

This chain joins TRBV3-1 and TRBJ1-2; D gene uncertain. Germline CDR1 is LGHDT and CDR2 is YNNKEL (reference sequence). The CDR3 spans 14 residues. V shed 0 bases and J shed 5 bases, with 10 bases lying between them. CDR3 loop: CASSQDRARYGYTF. CDR3 DNA sequence: TGTGCCAGCAGCCAAGATCGGGCTCGATATGGCTACACCTTC.

The V and J genes are TRBV7-3 and TRBJ2-1; TRBD2 aligns across 9 bases. Germline V CDR1 and CDR2: SGHTA, FQGTGA. The CDR3 is 15 residues long. V shed 3 bases, J shed 3 bases, and the junction held 3 bases outside the gene matches. The CDR3 nucleotides read TGTGCCAGCAGCTTTAGCGGGGGTGGCTACAATGAGCAGTTCTTC. Translated: CASSFSGGGYNEQFF.

The CDR3 bases are TGCGCCAGCCTTGACAGGGAAGTACAAGGGTACACCTTC. It specifies CASLDREVQGYTF. The chain combines TRBV10-2 with TRBJ1-2; 7 positions agree with TRBD1. J lost 11 bases, V lost 8 bases, and 14 bases had no gene match. The germline CDR1 and CDR2 sequences are WSHSY and SAAADI. CDR3 length: 13 amino acids.

V is TRBV20-1 and J is TRBJ2-1, with 13 positions matching TRBD2. Trimming cost V 3 bases and J 7 bases; bases outside gene matches: 6. The CDR3 covers 15 residues. CDR1 and CDR2 (germline): DFQATT, SNEGSKA (reference sequence). CDR3 loop: CSASRTSGSGNEQFF. The CDR3 nucleotides are TGCAGTGCTAGCCGGACTAGCGGGAGTGGGAATGAGCAGTTCTTC.

This clonotype came up once. The V gene is TRBV7-8, the J gene TRBJ2-3; D is perhaps TRBD2 (6 bases). The CDR3 loop spans 16 amino acids. V gave up 2 bases and J gave up 3 bases, with 15 bases separating them. Looked up from germline, CDR1 is SGHVS and CDR2 is FQNEAQ. The CDR3 here is CASSLRGVRTTDTQYF. Here the CDR3 DNA reads TGTGCCAGCAGCTTACGCGGGGTGAGGACTACAGATACGCAGTATTTT.

The gene calls are TRBV5-1 and TRBJ1-6; D perhaps matches TRBD1 (6 bases). This CDR3 contains 15 residues. V lost 2 bases, J lost 4 bases, and 10 bases lay in between. Germline CDR1 reads SGHRS; CDR2 reads YFSETQ. In nucleotides, the CDR3 is TGCGCCAGCAGCTTAACAGGGACTTATAATTCACCCCTCCACTTT. It codes for CASSLTGTYNSPLHF.

The V gene is TRBV14, the J gene TRBJ1-5; D not resolved. The CDR3 length is 13 residues. V dropped 5 bases and J dropped 6 bases, with 11 bases sitting between them. CDR1 is SGHDN, CDR2 FVKESK, per germline. The CDR3 region has the DNA TGTGCCAGCAGCTCGCACCTCGGTCAGCCCCAGCATTTT. The encoded protein is CASSSHLGQPQHF.

V and J are TRBV10-3 and TRBJ2-7; 7 nucleotides line up with TRBD1. V trimming: 6 bases; J trimming: 3 bases; junction bases outside the gene matches: 2. The CDR3 extends over 12 amino acids. CDR1 ENHRY and CDR2 SYGVKD come from the germline V gene. CDR3 amino acids: CAISGTVYEQYF. The CDR3, as DNA: TGTGCCATCAGCGGGACAGTCTACGAGCAGTACTTC.

This clonotype was seen a few times. V is TRBV6-1 and J is TRBJ2-7; 7 positions match TRBD1. The J segment lost 2 bases and the V segment lost 8 bases, leaving 9 bases of the junction unmatched. This CDR3 spans 14 amino acids. The V gene's germline CDR1 is MNHNS and CDR2 SASEGT. The CDR3 coding sequence is TGTGCCAGCGTACGTGACAGGGTTACCTACGAGCAGTACTTC. Translating gives CASVRDRVTYEQYF.

This rearrangement joins TRBV12-3 or TRBV12-4 to TRBJ2-3, with 8 positions matching TRBD2. The CDR3 is 14 residues long. V dropped 6 bases and J dropped 1; count of bases not matched to a gene: 3. CDR3 sequence reads: CASRTTSGTDTQYF. The CDR3, as DNA: TGTGCCAGCAGAACGACTAGCGGCACAGATACGCAGTATTTT.

The sample holds many counts of this clonotype. The chain is built from TRBV12-3 or TRBV12-4 and TRBJ1-5; 7 nucleotides align to TRBD1. This CDR3 is built from 16 residues. V shed 1 base and J 6 bases; nucleotides not matched to a gene: 9. The CDR3 loop reads CASSLVLQDRPQPQHF. DNA for the CDR3: TGTGCCAGCAGTTTAGTCTTGCAGGACAGGCCTCAGCCCCAGCATTTT.

The rearrangement uses TRBV7-8 and TRBJ1-2, with D possibly TRBD1 on 5 matching bases. V shed 4 bases and J shed 7 bases, with 19 bases lying between them. The CDR3 is made up of 15 amino acids. Germline CDR1 SGHVS, CDR2 FQNEAQ. As DNA, the CDR3 is TGTGCCAGCAGCTCCCGGGACCCCAGGAATGCTGGCTACACCTTC. It yields the protein CASSSRDPRNAGYTF.

The CDR3 DNA reads as TGTGCCAGCAGCTTTTTCCCGACTAACCAAGAGACCCAGTACTTC. It encodes CASSFFPTNQETQYF. The chain couples TRBV7-2 to TRBJ2-5; TRBD2 might be the D (5 bases). V gave up 3 bases and J gave up 0 bases, with 11 bases separating them. The CDR3 spans 15 residues. CDR1 is SGHTA and CDR2 is FQGNSA in the germline V gene.